What follows describes a single T cell receptor (beta chain). Antigen unknown. The length of the CDR3 is 16 residues. V gave up 5 bases and J gave up 7 bases; unmatched junction bases: 9. Germline CDR1 is MNHEY and CDR2 is SVGEGT. The sample comes from a study of T cell responses to AZD1222 COVID-19 vaccine. Sequencing was performed with immunoSEQ multiplex PCR; in TCRdb, only in-frame clones are kept and a portion is missing. Among around 120,000 clones, 88% were seen once, and the ten largest hold roughly 4%. Points from the study as a whole: Repertoire samples came only from after the peak T cell response.

The material sequenced was peripheral blood, taken 28 days after the second AZD1222 dose. The J gene is TRBJ1-5, the V gene TRBV6-2 or TRBV6-3, with 12 nucleotides matching TRBD1. The sequence derives from an adult who received the AZD1222 COVID-19 vaccine. The CDR3 sequence is CASSPGTGGAEQPQHF. In DNA, the CDR3 is TGTGCCAGCAGTCCCGGGACAGGGGGCGCGGAACAGCCCCAGCATTTT.